A single sample gave rise to the 21 T cell receptor beta chains below, sequenced in a study of T cells expressing NK-cell markers (dated by TCRdb to about 2020). Library preparation employed 5' RACE. TCRdb records Illumina HiSeq 2000 as the sequencer. TCRdb reprocessed the reads and assigns one entry to each CDR3 protein sequence, leaving out DNA. The sample's own table lists roughly 350,000 distinct CDR3 sequences. Together, the top ten hold around 5.3% of the sample. Sequenced material: blood T cells: a sorted CD56 or NKG2C T cell subset, CD4+ or CD8+ T cells, or bulk PBMC T cells (not recorded which). The receptors shown here come from a man aged 18-69 years in good health.

The gene calls are TRBV12-3 or TRBV12-4 and TRBJ2-7; TCRdb reports TRBD1, a call that lacks DNA to check it against. This CDR3 has 15 amino acids. The CDR3 region is CASTVLRGEIYEQYF.

The rearrangement uses TRBV7-9 and TRBJ1-6. This CDR3 region has 14 residues. The germline CDR1 and CDR2 sequences are SEHNR and FQNEAQ (reference sequence). The CDR3 sequence is CASSPTMINSPLHF. The whole variable domain, filled in from reference TRBV7-9 and TRBJ1-6, reads DTGVSQNPRHKITKRGQNVTFRCDPISEHNRLYWYRQTLGQGPEFLTYFQNEAQLEKSRLLSDRFSAERPKGSFSTLEIQRTEQGDSAMYLCASSPTMINSPLHFGNGTRLTVT.

The chain employs TRBV6-5 and TRBJ1-5. The CDR3 is 14 amino acids. CDR1 and CDR2 (germline): MNHEY, SVGAGI. The CDR3 sequence: CASSYGVSNQPQHF.

This chain connects TRBV5-4 to TRBJ2-5; TCRdb lists TRBD1, though no DNA is available to test this call. The V gene's germline CDR1 is SGHNT and CDR2 YYREEE (reference sequence). This CDR3 has 16 residues. The CDR3: CASSFADRGGRETQYF.

The gene calls are TRBV19 and TRBJ1-1. This CDR3 spans 15 amino acids. Germline CDR1 is LNHDA and CDR2 is SQIVND (reference sequence). CDR3 residues: CASSPRGGVDTEAFF.

The V and J genes are TRBV7-8 and TRBJ2-5; with no DNA, the TCRdb D assignment of TRBD2 cannot be verified. CDR1 and CDR2 from the germline V gene are SGHVS and FQNEAQ. The CDR3 totals 14 residues. This chain's CDR3 is CASSTRSSGRTQYF.

The chain employs TRBV30 and TRBJ2-1. Per germline, CDR1 GTSNPN and CDR2 SVGIG (reference sequence). This CDR3 has 14 residues. The CDR3 spells CAWSAGGTYNEQFF.

V and J are TRBV20-1 and TRBJ1-2. The CDR3 is 14 amino acids. Germline V CDR1 and CDR2: DFQATT, SNEGSKA (reference sequence). The chain's CDR3 is CSAREAISNYGYTF.

The chain uses TRBV7-9 and TRBJ2-1; TCRdb designates TRBD2, a call that cannot be tested without DNA. Germline V gene lookup returns CDR1 SEHNR and CDR2 FQNEAQ (reference sequence). The CDR3 sequence is 15 residues long. CDR3 region: CASSLRDLGSGEQFF.

This rearrangement joins TRBV6-5 to TRBJ1-6. The germline V gene has CDR1 MNHEY and CDR2 SVGAGI. This CDR3 spans 18 amino acids. CDR3 region: CASSSGFRPWGLRSPLHF.

This chain links TRBV7-2 with TRBJ2-7; TCRdb proposes TRBD1, but this gene call is untestable without DNA. The V gene's germline CDR1 is SGHTA and CDR2 FQGNSA. The CDR3 has 13 amino acids. CDR3 residues: CASSRRQFGPQYF.

The rearrangement joins TRBV20-1 to TRBJ2-7; TCRdb outputs TRBD1, but without DNA this stays unchecked. CDR1 and CDR2 (germline): DFQATT, SNEGSKA (reference sequence). This CDR3 has 12 residues. CDR3 protein: CSATPGPTGQYF.

CDR3 protein: CASSLGTGPTLF. The genes are TRBV12-3 or TRBV12-4 and TRBJ1-1; TCRdb names TRBD1, which stays unverified in the absence of DNA. This CDR3 contains 12 residues.

The chain is built from TRBV2 and TRBJ1-2; TCRdb calls TRBD1, which cannot be checked without DNA. The V gene's germline CDR1 is SNHLY and CDR2 FYNNEI. The CDR3 loop spans 15 amino acids. CDR3 region: CASRKQGQGKSGYTF.

The V gene is TRBV7-2, the J gene TRBJ2-2; TCRdb's assignment of TRBD1 cannot be checked, as there is no DNA. The CDR3 has 16 residues. Germline V gene data show CDR1 as SGHTA and CDR2 as FQGNSA. CDR3 loop: CASSLHRGRSTGELFF.

The V gene is TRBV7-9, the J gene TRBJ2-1. The germline V gene encodes CDR1 SEHNR and CDR2 FQNEAQ (reference sequence). The CDR3 sequence is 12 residues long. CDR3 region: CASSNRYNEQFF.

The rearrangement links TRBV11-2 to TRBJ2-3; checking the TCRdb D call of TRBD1 is not possible without DNA. CDR1 is SGHAT, CDR2 FQNNGV, per germline. This CDR3 has 14 residues. The CDR3 spells CASSTSRQADTQYF.

This sequence joins TRBV12-3 or TRBV12-4 and TRBJ2-2; TCRdb returns TRBD1, unconfirmable since there is no DNA. This CDR3 comprises 16 residues. The CDR3: CASSPRSGGAAGELFF.

This chain uses TRBV10-3 with TRBJ1-5. Germline V lookup: CDR1 ENHRY, CDR2 SYGVKD. The CDR3 length is 13 residues. CDR3 protein: CAISGASNQPQHF.

This chain uses TRBV20-1 with TRBJ2-1; TCRdb lists TRBD2, though no DNA is available to test this call. Germline V gene sequence: CDR1 DFQATT, CDR2 SNEGSKA (reference sequence). The CDR3 is made up of 16 amino acids. CDR3 in amino acids: CSARYGTSGGYNEQFF.

This chain joins TRBV2 and TRBJ2-1; TCRdb's D gene call, TRBD2, goes unchecked for lack of DNA. Germline V gene lookup returns CDR1 SNHLY and CDR2 FYNNEI. CDR3 length equals 16 residues. CDR3 sequence: CASRNRTSGVVYEQFF.